This paragraph covers one T cell receptor (beta chain) sequence. Its antigen is undetermined. This specimen comes from a study of monozygotic twins with inflammatory bowel disease. Study results and limitations: Among IBD patients, TCRbeta diversity (inverse Simpson) was lower than in healthy co-twins. Clonotype overlap with others was lower in IBD patients than in healthy twins, a difference that was greatest with disease activity.

TCRdb reprocessed the 5' RACE reads, keeping one entry per CDR3 protein, no DNA. Its table lists roughly 100,000 distinct CDR3 sequences. This CDR3 contains 17 residues. In germline, CDR1 is LNHNV, CDR2 YYDKDF (reference sequence). This TCR came from a human donor with ulcerative colitis or Crohn's disease, or a healthy co-twin of an affected twin (not recorded which). The gene calls are TRBV15 and TRBJ2-4; TCRdb indicates TRBD1, and absent DNA this call remains unverified. The sample comprised blood. The CDR3 here is CATSRDVGTPGKNIQYF.